Listed here are 5 T cell receptor beta chains from one sample, sequenced in a study of cytomegalovirus exposure and HLA in healthy donors. Primers: 60 Vbeta forward and 13 Jbeta reverse. The repertoire was sequenced with immunoSEQ multiplex PCR; TCRdb's copy has only in-frame clones and lacks some. The sample yields under 200,000 clones, roughly 82% seen once. Input material: PBMCs. Source of these receptors: a woman aged 45-60 years in good health and CMV-seronegative.

This rearrangement joins TRBV30 to TRBJ1-2; no clear D. The CDR3 has 13 residues. Trimming removed 2 bases from V and 3 bases from J, with 10 bases in between. CDR1 and CDR2 from the germline V gene are GTSNPN and SVGIG (reference sequence). CDR3 amino acids: CAWSLLLYYGYTF. The CDR3 DNA reads as TGTGCCTGGAGTCTTTTACTGTACTATGGCTACACCTTC.

This chain links TRBV4-1 with TRBJ2-1; TRBD2 matches 11 bases. V lost 4 bases to trimming and J lost 2 bases; unmatched junction nucleotides: 10. Germline values: CDR1 MGHRA, CDR2 YSYEKL. There are 18 residues in the CDR3. The CDR3 here is CASSPISGRAGPYNEQFF. In DNA, the CDR3 is TGCGCCAGCAGCCCCATTAGCGGGAGGGCCGGCCCCTACAATGAGCAGTTCTTC.

The chain recombines TRBV2 with TRBJ2-3, with 9 bases aligning to TRBD2. The V and J ends lost 8 bases and 1 base, in that order; junction bases with no gene match: 1. This CDR3 spans 13 amino acids. The germline V gene has CDR1 SNHLY and CDR2 FYNNEI. The CDR3 reads CASLAGRTDTQYF. CDR3 coding DNA: TGTGCCAGCCTAGCGGGGCGCACAGATACGCAGTATTTT.

This clone was seen just once. The gene calls are TRBV10-3 and TRBJ1-5; 10 bases are a match to TRBD1. This CDR3 has 15 amino acids. Per germline, CDR1 ENHRY and CDR2 SYGVKD. V lost 4 bases and J lost 5; bases outside the gene matches: 5. The CDR3 DNA follows: TGTGCCATCAGTGCCCGGGGGACAGGGGATCAGCCCCAGCATTTT. Its translation: CAISARGTGDQPQHF.

The rearrangement uses TRBV7-9 and TRBJ2-3, with D unclear. The CDR3 totals 11 residues. Per the germline V gene, CDR1 is SEHNR and CDR2 is FQNEAQ (reference sequence). The V gene lost 0 bases and the J gene lost 7 bases, with 2 bases spanning the gap. The CDR3 region has the DNA TGTGCCAGCAGCTTAGCCAATACGCAGTATTTT. Protein sequence: CASSLANTQYF.